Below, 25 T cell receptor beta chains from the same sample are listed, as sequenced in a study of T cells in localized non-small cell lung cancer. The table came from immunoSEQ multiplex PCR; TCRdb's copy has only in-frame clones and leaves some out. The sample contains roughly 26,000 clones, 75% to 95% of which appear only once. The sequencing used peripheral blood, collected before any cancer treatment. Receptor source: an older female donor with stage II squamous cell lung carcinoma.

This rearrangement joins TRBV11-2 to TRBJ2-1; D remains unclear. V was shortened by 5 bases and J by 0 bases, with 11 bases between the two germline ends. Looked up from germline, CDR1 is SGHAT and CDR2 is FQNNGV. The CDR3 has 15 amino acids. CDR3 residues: CASSPRSSSYNEQFF. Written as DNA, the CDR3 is TGTGCCAGCAGCCCCCGGAGCAGCTCCTACAATGAGCAGTTCTTC.

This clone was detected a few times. The DNA of the CDR3 is TGCGCCAGCAGCCAGGAGCCCGGGACTAGTAATGAGCAGTTCTTC. Translating it yields CASSQEPGTSNEQFF. J is TRBJ2-1 and V is TRBV5-1; 8 positions match TRBD2. There are 15 residues in the CDR3. Looked up from germline, CDR1 is SGHRS and CDR2 is YFSETQ. V was clipped by 4 bases and J by 7 bases; unmatched bases: 10. Supplemented by reference TRBV5-1 and TRBJ2-1, the full variable domain reads KAGVTQTPRYLIKTRGQQVTLSCSPISGHRSVSWYQQTPGQGLQFLFEYFSETQRNKGNFPGRFSGRQFSNSRSEMNVSTLELGDSALYLCASSQEPGTSNEQFFGPGTRLTVL.

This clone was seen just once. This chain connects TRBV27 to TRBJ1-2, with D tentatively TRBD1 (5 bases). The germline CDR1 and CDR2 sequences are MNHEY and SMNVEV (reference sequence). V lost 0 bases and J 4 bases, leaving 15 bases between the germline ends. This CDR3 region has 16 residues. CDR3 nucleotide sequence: TGTGCCAGCAGTTTATCGGGGGGGAACCCTATCTATGGCTACACCTTC. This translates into CASSLSGGNPIYGYTF.

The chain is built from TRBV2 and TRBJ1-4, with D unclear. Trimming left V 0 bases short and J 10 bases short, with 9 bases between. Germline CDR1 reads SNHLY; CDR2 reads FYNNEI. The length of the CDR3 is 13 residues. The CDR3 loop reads CASSEAGRGKLFF. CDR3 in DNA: TGTGCCAGCAGTGAAGCGGGCAGAGGAAAACTGTTTTTT.

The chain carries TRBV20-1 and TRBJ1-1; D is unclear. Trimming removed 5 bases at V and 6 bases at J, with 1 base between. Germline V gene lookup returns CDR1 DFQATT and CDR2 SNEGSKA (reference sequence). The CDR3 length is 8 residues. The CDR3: CSAPEAFF. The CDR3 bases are TGCAGTGCTCCTGAAGCTTTCTTT.

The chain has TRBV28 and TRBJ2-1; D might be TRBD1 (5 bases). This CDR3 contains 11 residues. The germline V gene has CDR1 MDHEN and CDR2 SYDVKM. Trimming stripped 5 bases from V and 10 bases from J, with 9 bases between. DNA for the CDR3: TGTGCCAGCAGTATCACAGGAGAGCAGTTCTTC. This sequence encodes CASSITGEQFF.

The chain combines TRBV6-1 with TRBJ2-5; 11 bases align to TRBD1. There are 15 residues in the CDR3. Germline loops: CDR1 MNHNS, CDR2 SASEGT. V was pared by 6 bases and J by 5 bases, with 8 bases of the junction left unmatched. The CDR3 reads CASRWGQGDGETQYF. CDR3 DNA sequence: TGTGCCAGCAGATGGGGACAGGGGGATGGTGAGACCCAGTACTTC.

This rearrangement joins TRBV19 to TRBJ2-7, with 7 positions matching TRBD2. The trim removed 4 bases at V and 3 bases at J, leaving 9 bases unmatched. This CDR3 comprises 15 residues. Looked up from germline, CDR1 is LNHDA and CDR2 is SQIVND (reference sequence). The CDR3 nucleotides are TGTGCCAGTAGTAGGTCCGGGAGCGGGAACTACGAGCAGTACTTC. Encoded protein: CASSRSGSGNYEQYF.

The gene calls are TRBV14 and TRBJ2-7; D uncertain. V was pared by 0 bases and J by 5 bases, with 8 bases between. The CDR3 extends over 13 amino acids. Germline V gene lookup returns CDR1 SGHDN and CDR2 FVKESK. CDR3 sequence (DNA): TGTGCCAGCAGCCAAGAATGGGGTAACGAGCAGTACTTC. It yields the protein CASSQEWGNEQYF.

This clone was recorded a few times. The CDR3 loop reads CASSNYEQYF. CDR3 sequence (DNA): TGTGCCAGTAGTAACTACGAGCAGTACTTC. V usage is TRBV19 and J usage is TRBJ2-7; unclear D gene. The CDR3 loop spans 10 amino acids. V dropped 4 bases and J dropped 3 bases, with 1 base sitting between them. CDR1 is LNHDA and CDR2 is SQIVND in the germline V gene (reference sequence).

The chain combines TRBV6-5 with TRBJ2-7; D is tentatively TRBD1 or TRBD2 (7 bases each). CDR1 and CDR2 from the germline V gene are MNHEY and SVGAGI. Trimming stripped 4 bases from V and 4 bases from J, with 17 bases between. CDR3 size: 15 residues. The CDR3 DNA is TGTGCCAGCAGTTTGCAGGGGGGGCGCGGATACGAGCAGTACTTC. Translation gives CASSLQGGRGYEQYF.

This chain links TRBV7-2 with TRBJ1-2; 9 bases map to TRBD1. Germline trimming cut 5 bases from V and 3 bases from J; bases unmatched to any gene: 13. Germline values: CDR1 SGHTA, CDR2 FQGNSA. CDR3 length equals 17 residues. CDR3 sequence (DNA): TGTGCCAGCAGCGGAGGGGTGGGACAGGGTTTTTACTATGGCTACACCTTC. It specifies CASSGGVGQGFYYGYTF.

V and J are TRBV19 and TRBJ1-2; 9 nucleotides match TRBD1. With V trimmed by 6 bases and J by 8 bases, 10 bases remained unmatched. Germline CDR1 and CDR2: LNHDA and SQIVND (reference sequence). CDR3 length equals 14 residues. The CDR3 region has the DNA TGTGCCAGTAGCCAGAGGGACAGGGAAAGGGGCTACACCTTC. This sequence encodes CASSQRDRERGYTF.

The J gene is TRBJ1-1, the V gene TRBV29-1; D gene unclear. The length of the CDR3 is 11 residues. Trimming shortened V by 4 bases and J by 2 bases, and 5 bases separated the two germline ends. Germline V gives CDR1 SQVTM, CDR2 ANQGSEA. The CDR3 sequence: CSVVRNTEAFF. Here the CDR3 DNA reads TGCAGCGTTGTCCGTAACACTGAAGCTTTCTTT.

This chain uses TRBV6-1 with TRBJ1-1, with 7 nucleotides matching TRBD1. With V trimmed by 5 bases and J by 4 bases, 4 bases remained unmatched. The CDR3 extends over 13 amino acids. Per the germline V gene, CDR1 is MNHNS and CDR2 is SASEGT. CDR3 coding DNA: TGTGCCAGCAGTAGACAGGGCCTCACTGAAGCTTTCTTT. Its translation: CASSRQGLTEAFF.

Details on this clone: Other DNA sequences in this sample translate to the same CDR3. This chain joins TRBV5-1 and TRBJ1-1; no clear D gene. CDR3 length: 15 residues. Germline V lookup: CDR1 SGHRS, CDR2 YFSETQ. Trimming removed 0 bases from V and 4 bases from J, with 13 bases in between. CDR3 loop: CASSLVGKGSTEAFF. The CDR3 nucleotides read TGCGCCAGCAGCTTGGTAGGGAAAGGGTCCACTGAAGCTTTCTTT.

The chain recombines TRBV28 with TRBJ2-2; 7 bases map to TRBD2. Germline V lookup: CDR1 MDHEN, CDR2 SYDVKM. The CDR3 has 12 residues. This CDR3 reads CGPGGNTGELFF. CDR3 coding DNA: TGTGGCCCGGGGGGTAACACCGGGGAGCTGTTTTTT.

The DNA of the CDR3 is TGTGCCAGCAGCCCCGGACAGGGGACGAGGAGCAATCAGCCCCAGCATTTT. It encodes CASSPGQGTRSNQPQHF. The chain is built from TRBV11-3 and TRBJ1-5; the match to TRBD1 covers 9 bases. The CDR3 runs 17 residues. Germline CDR1 is SGHNT and CDR2 is YENEEA. V was clipped by 5 bases and J by 1 base; unmatched bases: 9.

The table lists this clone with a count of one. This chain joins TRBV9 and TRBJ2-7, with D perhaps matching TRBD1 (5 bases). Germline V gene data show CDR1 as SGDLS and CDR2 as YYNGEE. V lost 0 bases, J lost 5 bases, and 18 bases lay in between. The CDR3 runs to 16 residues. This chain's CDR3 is CASSVAGHAPGNEQYF. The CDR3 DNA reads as TGTGCCAGCAGCGTAGCCGGACATGCCCCAGGTAACGAGCAGTACTTC.

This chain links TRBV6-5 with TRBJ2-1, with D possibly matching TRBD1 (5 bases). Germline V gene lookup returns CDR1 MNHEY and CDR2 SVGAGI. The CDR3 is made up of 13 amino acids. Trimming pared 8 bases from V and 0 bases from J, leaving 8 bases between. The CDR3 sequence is CASGASSYNEQFF. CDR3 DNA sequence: TGTGCCAGCGGGGCGAGCTCCTACAATGAGCAGTTCTTC.

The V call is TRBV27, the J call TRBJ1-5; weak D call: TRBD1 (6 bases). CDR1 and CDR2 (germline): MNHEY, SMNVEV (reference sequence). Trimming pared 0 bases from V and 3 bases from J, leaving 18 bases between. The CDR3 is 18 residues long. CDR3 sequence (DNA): TGTGCCAGCAGTTTATCGGGGTCAGGGGCCGATTTCAATCAGCCCCAGCATTTT. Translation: CASSLSGSGADFNQPQHF.

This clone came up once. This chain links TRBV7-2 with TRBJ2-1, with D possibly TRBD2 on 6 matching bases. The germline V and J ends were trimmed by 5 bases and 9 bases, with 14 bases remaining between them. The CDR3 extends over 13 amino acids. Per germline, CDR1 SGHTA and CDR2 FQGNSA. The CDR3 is CASSPETGGEQFF. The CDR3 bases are TGTGCCAGCAGCCCAGAGACCGGGGGTGAGCAGTTCTTC.

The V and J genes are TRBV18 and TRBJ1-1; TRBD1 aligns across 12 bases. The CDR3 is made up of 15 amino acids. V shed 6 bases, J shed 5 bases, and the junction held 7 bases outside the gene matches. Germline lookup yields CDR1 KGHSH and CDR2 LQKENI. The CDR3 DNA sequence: TGTGCCAGCTCCCCGGGACAGGGGGCGCTGACTGAAGCTTTCTTT. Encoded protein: CASSPGQGALTEAFF.

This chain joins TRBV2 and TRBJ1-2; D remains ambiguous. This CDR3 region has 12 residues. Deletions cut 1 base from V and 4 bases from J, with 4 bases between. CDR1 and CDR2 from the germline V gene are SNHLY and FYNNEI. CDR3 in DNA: TGTGCCAGCAGTGAAGGGGCCTATGGCTACACCTTC. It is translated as CASSEGAYGYTF.

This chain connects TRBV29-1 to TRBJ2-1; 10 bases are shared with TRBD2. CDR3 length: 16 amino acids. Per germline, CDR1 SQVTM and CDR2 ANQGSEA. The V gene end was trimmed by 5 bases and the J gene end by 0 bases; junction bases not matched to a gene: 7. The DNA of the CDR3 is TGCAGCGTTTGGACTAGCGGCCCAAGCTCCTACAATGAGCAGTTCTTC. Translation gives CSVWTSGPSSYNEQFF.